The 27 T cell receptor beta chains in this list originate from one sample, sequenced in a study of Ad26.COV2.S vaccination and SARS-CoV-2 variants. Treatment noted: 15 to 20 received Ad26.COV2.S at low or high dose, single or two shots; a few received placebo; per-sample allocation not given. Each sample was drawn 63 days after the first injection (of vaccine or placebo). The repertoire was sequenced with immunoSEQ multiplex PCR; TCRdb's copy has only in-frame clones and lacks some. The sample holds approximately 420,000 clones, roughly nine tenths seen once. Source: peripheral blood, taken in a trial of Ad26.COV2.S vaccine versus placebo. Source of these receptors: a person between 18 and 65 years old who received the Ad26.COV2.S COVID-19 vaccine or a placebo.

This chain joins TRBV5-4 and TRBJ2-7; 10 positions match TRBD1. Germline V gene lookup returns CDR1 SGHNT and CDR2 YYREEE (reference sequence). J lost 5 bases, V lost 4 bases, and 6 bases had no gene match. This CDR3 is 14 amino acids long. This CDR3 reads CASSGTGAPDEQYF. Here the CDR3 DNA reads TGTGCCAGCAGCGGGACAGGGGCCCCGGACGAGCAGTACTTC.

The DNA of the CDR3 is TGCAGCACCATTTCACAGGGGGAAGCTTTCTTT. Its translation is CSTISQGEAFF. The chain uses TRBV20-1 and TRBJ1-1; TRBD1 aligns across 7 bases. Per germline, CDR1 DFQATT and CDR2 SNEGSKA (reference sequence). The CDR3 spans 11 residues.

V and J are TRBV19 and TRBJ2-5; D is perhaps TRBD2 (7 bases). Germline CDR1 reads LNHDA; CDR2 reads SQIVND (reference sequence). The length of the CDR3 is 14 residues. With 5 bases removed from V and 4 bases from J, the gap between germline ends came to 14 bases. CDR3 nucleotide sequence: TGTGCCAGTAGTCAGGGAGGGGGTGGAGAGACCCAGTACTTC. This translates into CASSQGGGGETQYF.

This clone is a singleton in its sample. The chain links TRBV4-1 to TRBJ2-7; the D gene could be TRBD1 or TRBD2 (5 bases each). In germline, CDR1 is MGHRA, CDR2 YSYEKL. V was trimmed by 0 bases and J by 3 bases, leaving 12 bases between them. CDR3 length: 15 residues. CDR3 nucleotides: TGCGCCAGCAGCCAAGACGGGGACCGAGACTACGAGCAGTACTTC. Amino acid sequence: CASSQDGDRDYEQYF.

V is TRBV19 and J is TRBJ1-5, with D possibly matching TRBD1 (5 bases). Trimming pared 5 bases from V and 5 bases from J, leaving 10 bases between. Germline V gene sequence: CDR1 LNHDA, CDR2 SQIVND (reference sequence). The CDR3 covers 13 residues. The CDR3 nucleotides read TGTGCCAGTAGTGATCAGGGATATCAGCCCCAGCATTTT. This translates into CASSDQGYQPQHF.

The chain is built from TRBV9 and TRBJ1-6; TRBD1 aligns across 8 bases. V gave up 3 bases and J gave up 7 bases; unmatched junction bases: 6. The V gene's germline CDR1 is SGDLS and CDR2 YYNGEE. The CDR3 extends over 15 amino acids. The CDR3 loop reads CASSERWTGNSPLHF. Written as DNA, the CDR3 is TGTGCCAGCAGCGAGAGGTGGACAGGGAATTCACCCCTCCACTTT.

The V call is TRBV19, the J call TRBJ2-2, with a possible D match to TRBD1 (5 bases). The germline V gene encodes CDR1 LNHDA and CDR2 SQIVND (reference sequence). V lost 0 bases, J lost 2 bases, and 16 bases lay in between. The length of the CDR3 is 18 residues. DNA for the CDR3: TGTGCCAGTAGTATAGATCTCCGACAGATAGTAAACACCGGGGAGCTGTTTTTT. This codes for CASSIDLRQIVNTGELFF.

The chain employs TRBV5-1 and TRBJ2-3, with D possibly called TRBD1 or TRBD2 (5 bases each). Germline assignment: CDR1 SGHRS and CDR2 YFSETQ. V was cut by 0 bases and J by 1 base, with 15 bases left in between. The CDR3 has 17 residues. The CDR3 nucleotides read TGCGCCAGCAGCTTGGCCGATCGAGGGGACGGCACAGATACGCAGTATTTT. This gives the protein CASSLADRGDGTDTQYF.

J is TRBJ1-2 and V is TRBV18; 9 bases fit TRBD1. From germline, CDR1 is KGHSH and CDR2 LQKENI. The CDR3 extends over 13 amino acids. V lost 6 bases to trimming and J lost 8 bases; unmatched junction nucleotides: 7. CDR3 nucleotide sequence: TGTGCCAGCTCCGAGGGACAGGGAGGAGGCTACACCTTC. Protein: CASSEGQGGGYTF.

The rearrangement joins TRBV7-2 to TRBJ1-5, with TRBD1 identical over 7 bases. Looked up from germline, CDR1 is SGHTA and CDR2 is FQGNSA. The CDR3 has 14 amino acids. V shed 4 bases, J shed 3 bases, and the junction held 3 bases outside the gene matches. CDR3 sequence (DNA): TGTGCCAGCAGCTCTGACAGGGACAATCAGCCCCAGCATTTT. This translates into CASSSDRDNQPQHF.

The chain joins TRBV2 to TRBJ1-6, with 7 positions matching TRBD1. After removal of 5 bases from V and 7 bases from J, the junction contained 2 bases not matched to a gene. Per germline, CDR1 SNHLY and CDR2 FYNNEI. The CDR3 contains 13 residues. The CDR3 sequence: CASSSQGNSPLHF. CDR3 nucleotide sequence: TGTGCCAGCAGTTCACAGGGGAATTCACCCCTCCACTTT.

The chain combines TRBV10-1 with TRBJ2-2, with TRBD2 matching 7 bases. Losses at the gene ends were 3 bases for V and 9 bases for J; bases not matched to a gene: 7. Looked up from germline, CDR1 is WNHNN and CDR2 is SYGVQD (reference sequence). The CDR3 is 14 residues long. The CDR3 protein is CASSDSREGRELFF. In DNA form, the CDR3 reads TGCGCCAGCAGTGATTCCAGGGAGGGCAGGGAGCTGTTTTTT.

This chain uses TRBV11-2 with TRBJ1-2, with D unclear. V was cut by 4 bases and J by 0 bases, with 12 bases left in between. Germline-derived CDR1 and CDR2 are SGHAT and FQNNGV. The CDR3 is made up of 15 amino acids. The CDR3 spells CASSSLSGANYGYTF. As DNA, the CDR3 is TGTGCCAGCAGCTCTCTTTCCGGAGCTAACTATGGCTACACCTTC.

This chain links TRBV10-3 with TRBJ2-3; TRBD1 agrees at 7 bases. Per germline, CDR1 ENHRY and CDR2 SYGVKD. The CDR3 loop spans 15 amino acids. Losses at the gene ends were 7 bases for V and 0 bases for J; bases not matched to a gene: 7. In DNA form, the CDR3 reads TGTGCCATCAATCGGGCAGGGGGAAGCACAGATACGCAGTATTTT. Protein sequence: CAINRAGGSTDTQYF.

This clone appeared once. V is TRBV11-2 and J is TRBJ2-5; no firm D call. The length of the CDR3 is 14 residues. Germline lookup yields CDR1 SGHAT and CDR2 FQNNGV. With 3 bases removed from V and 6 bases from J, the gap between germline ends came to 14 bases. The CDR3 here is CASSFLKGTKTQYF. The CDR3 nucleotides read TGTGCCAGCAGCTTTCTTAAGGGTACAAAGACCCAGTACTTC.

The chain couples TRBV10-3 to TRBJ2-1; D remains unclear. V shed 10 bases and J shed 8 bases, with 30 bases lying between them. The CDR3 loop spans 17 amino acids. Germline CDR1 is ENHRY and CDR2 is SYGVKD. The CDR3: CATRRGEQLRNLDEQFF. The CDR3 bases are TGTGCCACTAGGAGAGGCGAGCAATTACGAAATCTCGATGAGCAGTTCTTC.

In DNA, the CDR3 is TGTGCCTGGAGTGTCTCTAATCAGCCCCAGCATTTT. It yields the protein CAWSVSNQPQHF. This chain links TRBV30 with TRBJ1-5; no clear D gene. There are 12 residues in the CDR3. Germline V gene sequence: CDR1 GTSNPN, CDR2 SVGIG (reference sequence). Trimming stripped 0 bases from V and 4 bases from J, with 4 bases between. Looking up the rest from reference TRBV30 and TRBJ1-5 gives the full variable domain: SQTIHQWPATLVQPVGSPLSLECTVEGTSNPNLYWYRQAAGRGLQLLFYSVGIGQISSEVPQNLSASRPQDRQFILSSKKLLLSDSGFYLCAWSVSNQPQHFGDGTRLSIL.

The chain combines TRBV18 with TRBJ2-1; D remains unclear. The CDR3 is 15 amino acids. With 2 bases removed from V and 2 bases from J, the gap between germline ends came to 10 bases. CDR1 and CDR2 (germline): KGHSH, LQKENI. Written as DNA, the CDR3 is TGTGCCAGCTCACCAGGGGTTCTGGCCTACAATGAGCAGTTCTTC. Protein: CASSPGVLAYNEQFF.

The CDR3 DNA is TGCGCCAGCAGGCCTTGGCGGGGGACGAACACCGGGGAGCTGTTTTTT. It yields the protein CASRPWRGTNTGELFF. The rearrangement uses TRBV4-1 and TRBJ2-2, with 7 bases aligning to TRBD2. V lost 6 bases and J lost 0; bases outside the gene matches: 7. Germline values: CDR1 MGHRA, CDR2 YSYEKL. This CDR3 spans 16 amino acids.

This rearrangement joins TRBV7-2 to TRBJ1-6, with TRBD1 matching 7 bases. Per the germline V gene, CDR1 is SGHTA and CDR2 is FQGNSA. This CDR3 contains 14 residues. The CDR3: CGTTGTIYNSPLHF. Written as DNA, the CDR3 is TGTGGGACGACAGGGACAATCTATAATTCACCCCTCCACTTT.

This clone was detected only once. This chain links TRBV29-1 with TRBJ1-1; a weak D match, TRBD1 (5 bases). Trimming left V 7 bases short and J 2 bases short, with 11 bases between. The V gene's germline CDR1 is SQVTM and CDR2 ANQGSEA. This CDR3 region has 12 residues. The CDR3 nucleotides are TGCAGCGGGGGGACGGAAAACACTGAAGCTTTCTTT. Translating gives CSGGTENTEAFF.

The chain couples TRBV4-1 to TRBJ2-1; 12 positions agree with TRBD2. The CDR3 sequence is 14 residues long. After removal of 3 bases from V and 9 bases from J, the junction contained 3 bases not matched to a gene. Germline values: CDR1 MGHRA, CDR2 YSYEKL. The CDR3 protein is CASSHLAGGREQFF. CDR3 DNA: TGCGCCAGCAGCCATCTAGCGGGGGGGCGTGAGCAGTTCTTC.

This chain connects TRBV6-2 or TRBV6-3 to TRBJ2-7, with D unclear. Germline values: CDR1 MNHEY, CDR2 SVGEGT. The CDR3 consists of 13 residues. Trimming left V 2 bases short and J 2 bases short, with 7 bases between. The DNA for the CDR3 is TGTGCCAGCAGTTACCGCGCTACCTACGAGCAGTACTTC. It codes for CASSYRATYEQYF.

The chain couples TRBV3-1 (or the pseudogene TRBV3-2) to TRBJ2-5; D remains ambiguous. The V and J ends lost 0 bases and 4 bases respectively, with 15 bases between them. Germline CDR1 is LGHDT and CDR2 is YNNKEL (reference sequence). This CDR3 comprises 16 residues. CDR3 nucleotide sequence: TGTGCCAGCAGCCAAGAGGCAGTTGCAAGTGCAGAGACCCAGTACTTC. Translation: CASSQEAVASAETQYF.

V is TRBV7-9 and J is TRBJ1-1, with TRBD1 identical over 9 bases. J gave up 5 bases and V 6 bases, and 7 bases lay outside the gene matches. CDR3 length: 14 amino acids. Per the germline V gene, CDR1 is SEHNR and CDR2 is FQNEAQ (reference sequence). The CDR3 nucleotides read TGTGCCAGCAGTACAGGGGGCGTGAGAACTGAAGCTTTCTTT. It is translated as CASSTGGVRTEAFF.

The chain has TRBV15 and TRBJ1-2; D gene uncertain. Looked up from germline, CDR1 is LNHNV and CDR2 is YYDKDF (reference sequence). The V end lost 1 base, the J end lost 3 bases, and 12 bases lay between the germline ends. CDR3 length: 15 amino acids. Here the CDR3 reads CATSRVGRDHYGYTF. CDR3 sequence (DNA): TGTGCCACCAGCAGAGTGGGGAGGGATCACTATGGCTACACCTTC.

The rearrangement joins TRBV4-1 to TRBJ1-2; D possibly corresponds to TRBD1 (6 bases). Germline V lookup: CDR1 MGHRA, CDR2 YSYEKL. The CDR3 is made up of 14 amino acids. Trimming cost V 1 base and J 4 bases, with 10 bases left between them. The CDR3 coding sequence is TGCGCCAGCAGCCAAGGGGGGGGCAGCTATGGCTACACCTTC. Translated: CASSQGGGSYGYTF.